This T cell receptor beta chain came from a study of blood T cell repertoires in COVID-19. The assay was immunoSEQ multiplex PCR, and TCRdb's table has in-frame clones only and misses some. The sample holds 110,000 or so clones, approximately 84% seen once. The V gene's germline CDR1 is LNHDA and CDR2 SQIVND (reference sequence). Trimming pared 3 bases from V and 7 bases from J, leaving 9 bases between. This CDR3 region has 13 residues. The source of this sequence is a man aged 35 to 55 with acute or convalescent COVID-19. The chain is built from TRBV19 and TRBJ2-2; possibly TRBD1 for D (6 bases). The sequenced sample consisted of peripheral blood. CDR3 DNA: TGTGCCAGTAGTATCCGGGACAACGGGGAGCTGTTTTTT. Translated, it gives CASSIRDNGELFF.